Shown below are 27 T cell receptor beta chains from a single sample sequenced in a study of low-dose radiotherapy and immunotherapy resistance in tumors. Time point denoted: before trial treatment. Priming of first-strand cDNA relied on TRAV- and TRBV-specific primers (covering alpha and beta chains). The authors amplified TCRs for around 20 PCR cycles with a constant-region primer and a V-primer adapter. TCRdb re-called the reads through MiXCR, storing one row per CDR3 protein. The data show about 89,000 distinct CDR3 sequences, roughly 9% seen once. This sample comprised PBMCs, obtained before treatment. The receptors shown here come from a male donor with prostate cancer.

This clonotype was detected a few times. A much larger clone differs by one base, so this may be a read error. The rearrangement links TRBV4-1 to TRBJ2-1; TRBD2 matches at 13 bases. Germline lookup yields CDR1 MGHRA and CDR2 YSYEKL. The CDR3 has 17 amino acids. The CDR3 loop is CASSPRTSGSTYNERFF. The CDR3 nucleotides read TGCGCCAGCAGCCCCCGGACTAGCGGGAGTACCTACAATGAGCGGTTCTTC.

In its sample, this clonotype was seen once. One base separates it from a far larger clone, so it is likely a read error. The chain combines TRBV12-3 or TRBV12-4 with TRBJ1-5, with no clear D. The V gene lost 5 bases and the J gene lost 6 bases, with 11 bases spanning the gap. The CDR3 is made up of 13 amino acids. The CDR3 nucleotides read TGTGCCAGCAGTGGAGTTCTCGCTCAGCCCCAGCATTTT. Protein: CASSGVLAQPQHF.

This clonotype has ten or more counts. The genes are TRBV12-3 or TRBV12-4 and TRBJ1-1, with D hard to call. V was clipped by 5 bases and J by 7 bases, with 11 bases between them. The CDR3 is 12 residues long. The CDR3 nucleotides are TGTGCCAGCAGTCGCTTTAGTAGTGAAGCTTTCTTT. Translated, it gives CASSRFSSEAFF.

This clonotype has a count of ten or more. The genes are TRBV9 and TRBJ2-1; 10 nucleotides agree with TRBD2. J lost 7 bases, V lost 1 base, and 11 bases had no gene match. Looked up from germline, CDR1 is SGDLS and CDR2 is YYNGEE. CDR3 size: 17 residues. Here the CDR3 reads CASSVPLVLAGYNEQFF. CDR3 DNA sequence: TGTGCCAGCAGCGTACCTCTCGTACTAGCGGGATATAATGAGCAGTTCTTC.

This clonotype was seen many times. The chain joins TRBV4-1 to TRBJ1-4; a weak D match, TRBD1 (5 bases). CDR3 size: 16 residues. Germline assignment: CDR1 MGHRA and CDR2 YSYEKL. The V and J ends lost 3 bases and 8 bases respectively, with 19 bases between them. CDR3 in amino acids: CASSHQGKGALEKLFF. The CDR3 nucleotides read TGCGCCAGCAGCCACCAGGGTAAGGGAGCGTTGGAAAAACTGTTTTTT.

This clonotype was seen repeatedly, ten times or more. The rearrangement uses TRBV2 and TRBJ2-7; 12 bases line up with TRBD1. The CDR3 is 15 amino acids. Germline V gives CDR1 SNHLY, CDR2 FYNNEI. The V segment lost 6 bases and the J segment 2 bases; nucleotides outside the gene matches: 5. For the CDR3, the DNA is TGTGCCAGCAGGGAGGGACAGGGGGCGCCCTACGAGCAGTACTTC. It translates to CASREGQGAPYEQYF.

This clonotype was picked up many times. The chain carries TRBV5-4 and TRBJ2-7; 9 nucleotides match TRBD2. The CDR3 consists of 16 residues. The germline gives CDR1 SGHNT, CDR2 YYREEE (reference sequence). V shed 1 base, J shed 7 bases, and the junction held 12 bases outside the gene matches. CDR3 residues: CASSLKIAGAGGEQYF. The CDR3 region has the DNA TGTGCCAGCAGCTTGAAAATAGCGGGCGCGGGAGGGGAGCAGTACTTC.

Concerning this clonotype itself: A far larger clone is one base from this, pointing to a likely read error. The chain joins TRBV6-8 to TRBJ2-1; 7 nucleotides agree with TRBD1. The germline CDR1 and CDR2 sequences are MNHGY and SAAAGT. The length of the CDR3 is 13 residues. CDR3 amino acids: CASSYEHRGLGLF. The CDR3 nucleotides read TGTGCCAGCAGTTACGAACACAGGGGTTTGGGGCTCTTC.

This clonotype was counted between two and nine times. CDR3 sequence reads: CATSRDLTVNTEAFF. The CDR3 DNA is TGTGCCACCAGCAGAGATCTGACGGTGAACACTGAAGCTTTCTTT. The chain links TRBV15 to TRBJ1-1; D is unresolved. CDR3 length equals 15 residues. V was pared by 0 bases and J by 0 bases, with 8 bases between. Germline-derived CDR1 and CDR2 are LNHNV and YYDKDF (reference sequence).

In this sample, this clonotype turned up many times. The chain links TRBV7-2 to TRBJ2-1; D may be TRBD2 (6 bases). Trimming removed 4 bases from V and 6 bases from J, with 10 bases in between. CDR3 length equals 13 residues. Per the germline V gene, CDR1 is SGHTA and CDR2 is FQGNSA. The CDR3 loop reads CASSSGVSNEQFF. The CDR3 nucleotides are TGTGCCAGCAGCTCGGGAGTGAGCAATGAGCAGTTCTTC.

This clonotype was recorded at least ten times. The chain couples TRBV10-3 to TRBJ2-2; D possibly uses TRBD1 or TRBD2 (5 bases each). V was pared by 8 bases and J by 1 base, with 11 bases between. CDR1 ENHRY and CDR2 SYGVKD come from the germline V gene. This CDR3 has 14 amino acids. In nucleotides, the CDR3 is TGTGCCATCCATCCGGGGCTGAACACCGGGGAGCTGTTTTTT. It is translated as CAIHPGLNTGELFF.

This clonotype was seen at least ten times. The V and J genes are TRBV30 and TRBJ2-7; TRBD2 matches at 7 bases. V shed 0 bases and J 5 bases; nucleotides not matched to a gene: 7. The CDR3 totals 14 residues. The germline V gene encodes CDR1 GTSNPN and CDR2 SVGIG (reference sequence). In nucleotides, the CDR3 is TGTGCCTGGAGTGTAGGGCTAGCGGTCGACGAGCAGTACTTC. Protein product: CAWSVGLAVDEQYF.

This clonotype was observed many times. This chain uses TRBV28 with TRBJ2-2; no definite D call. Germline V gene sequence: CDR1 MDHEN, CDR2 SYDVKM. Deletions cut 7 bases from V and 4 bases from J, with 13 bases between. This CDR3 region has 14 residues. DNA of the CDR3: TGTGCCAGCAACTCCGGTGGTGGCACCGGGGAGCTGTTTTTT. Protein sequence: CASNSGGGTGELFF. The full variable domain, in which reference TRBV28 and TRBJ2-2 provide the parts outside the CDR3, is DVKVTQSSRYLVKRTGEKVFLECVQDMDHENMFWYRQDPGLGLRLIYFSYDVKMKEKGDIPEGYSVSREKKERFSLILESASTNQTSMYLCASNSGGGTGELFFGEGSRLTVL.

There are many counts of this clonotype. The chain recombines TRBV20-1 with TRBJ1-3; D possibly corresponds to TRBD1 (5 bases). Trimming removed 1 base at V and 4 bases at J, with 14 bases between. CDR1 DFQATT and CDR2 SNEGSKA come from the germline V gene (reference sequence). This CDR3 is built from 15 residues. The CDR3 here is CSARGGGTAGNTIYF. The CDR3 DNA reads TGCAGTGCTAGAGGGGGAGGGACGGCAGGAAACACCATATATTTT.

This clonotype showed up many times. The rearrangement joins TRBV5-1 to TRBJ2-7, with D perhaps assigned TRBD1 or TRBD2 (5 bases each). Germline V gene sequence: CDR1 SGHRS, CDR2 YFSETQ. The length of the CDR3 is 14 residues. Trimming took 6 bases from V and 2 from J, leaving 15 bases between them. The CDR3 sequence: CASMIGTATYEQYF. The DNA of the CDR3 is TGCGCCAGCATGATAGGGACGGCCACCTACGAGCAGTACTTC.

The chain carries TRBV12-3 or TRBV12-4 and TRBJ2-7, with 12 bases matching TRBD2. The CDR3 has 16 residues. V was clipped by 5 bases and J by 4 bases; unmatched bases: 9. CDR3 bases: TGTGCCAGCAGTCCATCCGCTAGCGGGAGGGCGTACGAGCAGTACTTC. Its translation: CASSPSASGRAYEQYF.

This clonotype was picked up many times. This rearrangement joins TRBV11-2 to TRBJ2-1, with 8 bases that match TRBD2. Germline loops: CDR1 SGHAT, CDR2 FQNNGV. This CDR3 region has 16 residues. V lost 3 bases to trimming and J lost 7 bases; unmatched junction nucleotides: 11. CDR3 DNA: TGTGCCAGCAGCTTCGAACCGGCTAGCGGGCGAAATGAGCAGTTCTTC. It specifies CASSFEPASGRNEQFF.

This clonotype was seen repeatedly, ten times or more. This sequence joins TRBV6-2 or TRBV6-3 and TRBJ1-5, with 8 bases lining up with TRBD1. V was pared by 5 bases and J by 1 base, with 4 bases of the junction left unmatched. Germline CDR1 MNHEY, CDR2 SVGEGT. The CDR3 consists of 15 residues. In DNA, the CDR3 is TGTGCCAGCAGTAAAAGACAGGGGAGCAATCAGCCCCAGCATTTT. Translated: CASSKRQGSNQPQHF.

In its sample, this clonotype was seen many times. The chain links TRBV24-1 to TRBJ1-2, with 8 bases lining up with TRBD1. The CDR3 is 13 residues long. The germline V gene encodes CDR1 KGHDR and CDR2 SFDVKD. V lost 9 bases to trimming and J lost 8 bases; unmatched junction nucleotides: 10. CDR3 bases: TGTGCCACCGGAGTAGCAGGGGGCGCGGGCTACACCTTC. Its protein product is CATGVAGGAGYTF.

This clonotype was detected ten times or more. The gene calls are TRBV5-1 and TRBJ2-2, with TRBD2 identical over 12 bases. Trimming cost V 4 bases and J 1 base; bases outside gene matches: 8. Germline CDR1 SGHRS, CDR2 YFSETQ. The CDR3 extends over 18 amino acids. CDR3 sequence: CASSNGLAGFVNTGELFF. The DNA for the CDR3 is TGCGCCAGCAGCAACGGACTAGCGGGATTTGTGAACACCGGGGAGCTGTTTTTT.

This clonotype appeared many times. The rearrangement links TRBV6-2 or TRBV6-3 to TRBJ1-2, with 9 bases fitting TRBD1. Per germline, CDR1 MNHEY and CDR2 SVGEGT. The CDR3 sequence is 15 residues long. J lost 4 bases, V lost 4 bases, and 7 bases had no gene match. CDR3 in DNA: TGTGCCAGCAGTTCTCCGGGACAGGGTTTCTATGGCTACACCTTC. Translating it yields CASSSPGQGFYGYTF.

At least ten counts were recorded for this clonotype. This rearrangement joins TRBV5-1 to TRBJ2-1, with 8 positions matching TRBD2. Trimming took 2 bases from V and 13 from J; bases not matched to a gene: 8. Germline values: CDR1 SGHRS, CDR2 YFSETQ. The CDR3 consists of 13 residues. The CDR3 reads CASSFGAGGVQFF. CDR3 bases: TGCGCCAGCAGCTTCGGCGCGGGGGGAGTTCAGTTCTTC.

To note about this clonotype: A far larger clone is just one base off, so this is likely a read error. This rearrangement joins TRBV5-4 to TRBJ2-1; a weak D match, TRBD2 (5 bases). Trimming pared 4 bases from V and 10 bases from J, leaving 15 bases between. Germline CDR1 is SGHNT and CDR2 is YYREEE (reference sequence). There are 13 residues in the CDR3. CDR3 region: CASSPGMLYEQFF. The CDR3 DNA follows: TGTGCCAGCAGCCCCGGGATGCTCTACGAGCAGTTCTTC.

The chain carries TRBV23-1 and TRBJ2-4; D possibly matches TRBD1 or TRBD2 (6 bases each). Being an ORF, TRBV23-1 has a function that is uncertain. The CDR3 length is 15 residues. V lost 7 bases to trimming and J lost 5 bases, with 18 bases between them. The CDR3, as DNA: TGCGCCAGCACCCAAGGGGCCGGGGGCCAAAACATTCAGTACTTC. As protein: CASTQGAGGQNIQYF.

This clonotype was observed many times. The chain has TRBV19 and TRBJ2-1; D is perhaps TRBD2 (6 bases). Trimming removed 3 bases from V and 6 bases from J, with 15 bases in between. Germline values: CDR1 LNHDA, CDR2 SQIVND (reference sequence). The length of the CDR3 is 15 residues. The CDR3 bases are TGTGCCAGTAGTATCGGAGGGAGCAATTTCAATGAGCAGTTCTTC. Translation gives CASSIGGSNFNEQFF.

The table lists this clonotype with many counts. The chain carries TRBV28 and TRBJ1-3, with D hard to call. V was cut by 7 bases and J by 0 bases, with 10 bases left in between. Germline V gene data show CDR1 as MDHEN and CDR2 as SYDVKM. This CDR3 spans 14 amino acids. The CDR3 region is CASTPGSSGNTIYF. As DNA, the CDR3 is TGTGCCAGCACCCCGGGCAGCTCTGGAAACACCATATATTTT.

Many counts were recorded for this clonotype. The chain carries TRBV5-1 and TRBJ1-4, with 8 nucleotides matching TRBD1. The CDR3 sequence is 17 residues long. Germline V gives CDR1 SGHRS, CDR2 YFSETQ. V shed 0 bases, J shed 4 bases, and the junction held 8 bases outside the gene matches. Written as DNA, the CDR3 is TGCGCCAGCAGCTTGGGCCCCTTTACAGGGGGTAATGAAAAACTGTTTTTT. Translated, it gives CASSLGPFTGGNEKLFF.